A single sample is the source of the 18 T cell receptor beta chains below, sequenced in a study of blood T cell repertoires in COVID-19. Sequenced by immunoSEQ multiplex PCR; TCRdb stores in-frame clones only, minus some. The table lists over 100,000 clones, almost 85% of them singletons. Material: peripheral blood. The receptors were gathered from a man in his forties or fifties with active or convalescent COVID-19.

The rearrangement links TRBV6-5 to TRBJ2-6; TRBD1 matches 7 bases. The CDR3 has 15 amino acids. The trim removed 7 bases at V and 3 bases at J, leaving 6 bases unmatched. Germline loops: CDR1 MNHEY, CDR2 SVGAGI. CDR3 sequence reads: CASIQGGSGANVLTF. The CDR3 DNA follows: TGTGCCAGCATACAAGGGGGCAGTGGGGCCAACGTCCTGACTTTC.

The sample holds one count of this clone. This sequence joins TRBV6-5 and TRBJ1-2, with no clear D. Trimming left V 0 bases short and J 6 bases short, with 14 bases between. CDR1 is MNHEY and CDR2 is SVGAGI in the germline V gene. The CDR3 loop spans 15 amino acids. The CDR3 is CASSYSYFGENGYTF. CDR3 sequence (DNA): TGTGCCAGCAGTTACTCGTATTTCGGAGAAAATGGCTACACCTTC.

The CDR3 loop reads CASSVQGSNSPLHF. Here the CDR3 DNA reads TGTGCCAGCAGTGTACAGGGGTCGAATTCACCCCTCCACTTT. This sequence joins TRBV2 and TRBJ1-6; TRBD1 matches 7 bases. CDR3 size: 14 residues. V was pared by 4 bases and J by 7 bases, with 4 bases of the junction left unmatched. Germline CDR1 and CDR2: SNHLY and FYNNEI.

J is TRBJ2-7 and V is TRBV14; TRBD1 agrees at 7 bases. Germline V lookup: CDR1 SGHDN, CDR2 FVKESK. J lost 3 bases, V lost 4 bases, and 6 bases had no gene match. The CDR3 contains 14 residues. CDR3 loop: CASSPGQPIYEQYF. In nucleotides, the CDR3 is TGTGCCAGCAGCCCGGGACAGCCCATCTACGAGCAGTACTTC.

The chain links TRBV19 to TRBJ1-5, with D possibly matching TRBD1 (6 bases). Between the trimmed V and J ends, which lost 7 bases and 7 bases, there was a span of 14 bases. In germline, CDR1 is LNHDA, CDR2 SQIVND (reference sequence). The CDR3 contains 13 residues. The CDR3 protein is CASKYRVGQPQHF. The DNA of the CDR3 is TGTGCCAGTAAGTACAGGGTAGGCCAGCCCCAGCATTTT. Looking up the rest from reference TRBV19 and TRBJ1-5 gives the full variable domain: DGGITQSPKYLFRKEGQNVTLSCEQNLNHDAMYWYRQDPGQGLRLIYYSQIVNDFQKGDIAEGYSVSREKKESFPLTVTSAQKNPTAFYLCASKYRVGQPQHFGDGTRLSIL.

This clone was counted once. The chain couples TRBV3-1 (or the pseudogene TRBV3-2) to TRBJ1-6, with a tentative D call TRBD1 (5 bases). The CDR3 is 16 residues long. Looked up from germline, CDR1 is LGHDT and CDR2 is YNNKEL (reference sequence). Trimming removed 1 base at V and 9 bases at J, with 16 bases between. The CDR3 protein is CASSQVTGRAGSPLHF. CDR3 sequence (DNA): TGTGCCAGCAGCCAAGTAACCGGCAGGGCCGGTTCACCCCTCCACTTT.

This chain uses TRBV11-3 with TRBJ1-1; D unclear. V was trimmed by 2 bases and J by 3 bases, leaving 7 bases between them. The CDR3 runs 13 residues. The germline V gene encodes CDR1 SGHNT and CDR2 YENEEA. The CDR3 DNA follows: TGTGCCAGCAGCTTAAAGGAGGACACTGAAGCTTTCTTT. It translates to CASSLKEDTEAFF.

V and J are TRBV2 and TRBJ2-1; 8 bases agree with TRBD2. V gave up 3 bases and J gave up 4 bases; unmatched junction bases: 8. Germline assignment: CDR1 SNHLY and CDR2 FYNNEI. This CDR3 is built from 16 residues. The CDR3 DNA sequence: TGTGCCAGCAGTGATTCCTCGGGAGGGGGGTACAATGAGCAGTTCTTC. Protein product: CASSDSSGGGYNEQFF.

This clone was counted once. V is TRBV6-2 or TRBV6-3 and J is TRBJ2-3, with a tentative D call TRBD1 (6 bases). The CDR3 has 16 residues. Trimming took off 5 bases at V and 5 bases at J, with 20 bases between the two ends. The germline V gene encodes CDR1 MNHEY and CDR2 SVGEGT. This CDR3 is CASSVGAQGRVDTQYF. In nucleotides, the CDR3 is TGTGCCAGCAGTGTCGGCGCGCAGGGGCGAGTAGATACGCAGTATTTT.

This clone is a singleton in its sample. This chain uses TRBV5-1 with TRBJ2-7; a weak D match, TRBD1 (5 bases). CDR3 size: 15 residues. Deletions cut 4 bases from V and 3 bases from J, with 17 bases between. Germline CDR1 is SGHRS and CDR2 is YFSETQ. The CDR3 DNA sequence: TGCGCCAGCAGCCCAGACAGTTTTCCTAGCTACGAGCAGTACTTC. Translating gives CASSPDSFPSYEQYF. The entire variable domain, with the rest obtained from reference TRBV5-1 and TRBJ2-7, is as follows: KAGVTQTPRYLIKTRGQQVTLSCSPISGHRSVSWYQQTPGQGLQFLFEYFSETQRNKGNFPGRFSGRQFSNSRSEMNVSTLELGDSALYLCASSPDSFPSYEQYFGPGTRLTVT.

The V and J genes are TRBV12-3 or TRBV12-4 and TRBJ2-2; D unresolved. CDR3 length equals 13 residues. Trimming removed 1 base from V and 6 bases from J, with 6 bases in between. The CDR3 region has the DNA TGTGCCAGCAGTTTAGGAGGTCCCGGGGAGCTGTTTTTT. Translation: CASSLGGPGELFF.

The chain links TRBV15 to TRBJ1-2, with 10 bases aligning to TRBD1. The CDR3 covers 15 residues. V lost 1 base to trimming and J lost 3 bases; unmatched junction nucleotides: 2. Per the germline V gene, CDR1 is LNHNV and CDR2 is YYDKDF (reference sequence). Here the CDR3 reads CATSRGTGGDYGYTF. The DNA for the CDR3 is TGTGCCACCAGCAGAGGGACAGGGGGGGACTATGGCTACACCTTC. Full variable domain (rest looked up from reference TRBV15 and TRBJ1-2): DAMVIQNPRYQVTQFGKPVTLSCSQTLNHNVMYWYQQKSSQAPKLLFHYYDKDFNNEADTPDNFQSRRPNTSFCFLDIRSPGLGDTAMYLCATSRGTGGDYGYTFGSGTRLTVV.

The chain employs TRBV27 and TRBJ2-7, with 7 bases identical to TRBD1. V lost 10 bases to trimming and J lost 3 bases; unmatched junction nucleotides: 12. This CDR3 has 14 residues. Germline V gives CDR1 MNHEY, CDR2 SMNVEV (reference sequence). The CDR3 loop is CATKSPGQFYEQYF. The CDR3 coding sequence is TGTGCCACCAAGAGCCCGGGACAGTTCTACGAGCAGTACTTC.

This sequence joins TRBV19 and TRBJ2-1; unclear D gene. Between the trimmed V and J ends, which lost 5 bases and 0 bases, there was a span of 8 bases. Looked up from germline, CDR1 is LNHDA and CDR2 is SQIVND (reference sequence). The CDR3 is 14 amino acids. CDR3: CASSLEASYNEQFF. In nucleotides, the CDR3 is TGTGCCAGTAGTCTCGAGGCCTCCTACAATGAGCAGTTCTTC.

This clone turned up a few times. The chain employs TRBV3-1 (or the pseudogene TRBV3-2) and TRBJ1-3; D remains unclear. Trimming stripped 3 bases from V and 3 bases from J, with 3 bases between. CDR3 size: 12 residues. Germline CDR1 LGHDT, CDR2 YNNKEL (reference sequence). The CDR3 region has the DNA TGTGCCAGCAGCCAGAGTGGAAACACCATATATTTT. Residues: CASSQSGNTIYF.

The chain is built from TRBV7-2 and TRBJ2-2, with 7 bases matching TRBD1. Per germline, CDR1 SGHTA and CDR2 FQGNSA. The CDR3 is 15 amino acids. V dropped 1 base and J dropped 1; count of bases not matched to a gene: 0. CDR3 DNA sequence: TGTGCCAGCAGCTTAGGGACAGGGAACACCGGGGAGCTGTTTTTT. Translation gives CASSLGTGNTGELFF.

CDR3 in DNA: TGTGCCAGCAGCTTAGGTTCTTGGACAGGGACTTTGGAGCAGTACTTC. Its protein is CASSLGSWTGTLEQYF. The chain employs TRBV11-3 and TRBJ2-7; 8 bases are shared with TRBD1. Per the germline V gene, CDR1 is SGHNT and CDR2 is YENEEA. Losses at the gene ends were 1 base for V and 7 bases for J; bases not matched to a gene: 12. CDR3 length: 16 amino acids.

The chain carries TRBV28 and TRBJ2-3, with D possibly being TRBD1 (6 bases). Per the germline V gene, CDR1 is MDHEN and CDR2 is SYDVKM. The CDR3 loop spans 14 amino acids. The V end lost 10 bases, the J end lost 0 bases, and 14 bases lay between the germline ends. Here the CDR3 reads CATQGWGSTDTQYF. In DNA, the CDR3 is TGTGCCACTCAGGGGTGGGGTAGCACAGATACGCAGTATTTT.